These 26 T cell receptor beta chains were all obtained from the same sample, sequenced in a study of T cells after yellow fever vaccination. TCRdb redid the calling of the 5' RACE reads with MiXCR, one entry per CDR3 protein. The sample lists over 100,000 distinct CDR3 sequences; 8.4% were seen once. This specimen consisted of CD8+ T cells sorted from PBMCs, obtained 45 days after the yellow fever booster vaccination. The receptor source for this set is a man between 25 and 39 years old who received the YFV17D yellow fever vaccine.

The chain is built from TRBV27 and TRBJ1-6; unclear D gene. CDR3 length equals 15 residues. V was pared by 6 bases and J by 10 bases, with 19 bases between. Germline V CDR1 and CDR2: MNHEY, SMNVEV (reference sequence). CDR3 sequence: CASSPRPTGRSPLHF. CDR3 DNA sequence: TGTGCCAGCAGCCCTCGGCCAACCGGACGATCACCCCTCCACTTT.

This clonotype was observed at least ten times. CDR3 residues: CASKQGYEQYF. CDR3 sequence (DNA): TGTGCCAGCAAGCAGGGCTACGAGCAGTACTTC. This sequence joins TRBV6-5 and TRBJ2-7; maybe TRBD1 (5 bases). CDR3 size: 11 residues. Germline CDR1 MNHEY, CDR2 SVGAGI. V was clipped by 7 bases and J by 3 bases, with 7 bases between them.

V is TRBV18 and J is TRBJ2-3; TRBD2 might be the D (6 bases). Germline values: CDR1 KGHSH, CDR2 LQKENI. Trimming removed 2 bases at V and 0 bases at J, with 12 bases between. The CDR3 has 16 residues. The CDR3 sequence: CASSPRTISSTDTQYF. The CDR3 region has the DNA TGTGCCAGCTCACCAAGGACTATTTCTAGCACAGATACGCAGTATTTT. Combining the CDR3 with reference TRBV18 and TRBJ2-3 gives the whole variable domain NAGVMQNPRHLVRRRGQEARLRCSPMKGHSHVYWYRQLPEEGLKFMVYLQKENIIDESGMPKERFSAEFPKEGPSILRIQQVVRGDSAAYFCASSPRTISSTDTQYFGPGTRLTVL.

This clonotype came up many times. The rearrangement links TRBV5-1 to TRBJ1-6, with 9 bases matching TRBD1. V lost 3 bases, J lost 9 bases, and 10 bases stayed unmatched. Looked up from germline, CDR1 is SGHRS and CDR2 is YFSETQ. The CDR3 has 16 residues. CDR3 coding DNA: TGCGCCAGCAGCTCGTCACCGGGACAGGGTCCTTCACCCCTCCACTTT. Translating it yields CASSSSPGQGPSPLHF.

At least ten counts were recorded for this clonotype. The gene calls are TRBV27 and TRBJ2-5; tentatively, D is TRBD1 (5 bases). The germline V gene has CDR1 MNHEY and CDR2 SMNVEV (reference sequence). Trimming removed 6 bases from V and 0 bases from J, with 11 bases in between. This CDR3 has 14 amino acids. Here the CDR3 reads CASSPGHDQETQYF. The CDR3, as DNA: TGTGCCAGCAGCCCAGGACATGACCAAGAGACCCAGTACTTC.

With respect to this clonotype: One end of the junction fails to match germline, which may point to a read error. The chain couples TRBV5-1 to TRBJ1-1; 9 bases are shared with TRBD1. The CDR3 is made up of 13 amino acids. Germline V gene data show CDR1 as SGHRS and CDR2 as YFSETQ. As DNA, the CDR3 is TGCGCCAGCAGCTTGGGGGGACAGGGTGAAACTTTCTTT. Its protein product is CASSLGGQGETFF.

J is TRBJ1-6 and V is TRBV4-3, with D unresolved. V gave up 0 bases and J gave up 0 bases, with 12 bases separating them. CDR1 is LGHNA, CDR2 YSLEER, per germline. This CDR3 region has 18 residues. This chain's CDR3 is CASSQDPIWTSYNSPLHF. Here the CDR3 DNA reads TGCGCCAGCAGCCAAGACCCTATTTGGACCTCCTATAATTCACCCCTCCACTTT.

This clonotype was seen ten or more times. The chain joins TRBV10-1 to TRBJ2-7; a weak D match, TRBD2 (5 bases). There are 12 residues in the CDR3. From germline, CDR1 is WNHNN and CDR2 SYGVQD (reference sequence). Trimming took 10 bases from V and 6 from J, leaving 16 bases between them. The CDR3 reads CATSPTDSEQYF. DNA of the CDR3: TGCGCCACCTCACCGACGGACTCCGAGCAGTACTTC.

This clonotype was seen ten or more times. The chain recombines TRBV6-1 with TRBJ2-1; TRBD1 matches at 11 bases. The ends lost 5 bases at V and 6 bases at J; junction bases unmatched: 9. In germline, CDR1 is MNHNS, CDR2 SASEGT. There are 16 residues in the CDR3. The CDR3 DNA reads TGTGCCAGCAGTCTCGGACAGGGGGCAGGAGGCAATGAGCAGTTCTTC. Translated: CASSLGQGAGGNEQFF.

This clonotype was seen at least ten times. The CDR3 DNA sequence: TGCGCCAGCAGCTTGTTGGAGGGGGCTGTCGAGCAGTACTTC. Its translation: CASSLLEGAVEQYF. The chain couples TRBV5-1 to TRBJ2-7; possibly TRBD1 for D (7 bases). V lost 1 base and J lost 6, with 14 bases in between. This CDR3 spans 14 amino acids. CDR1 is SGHRS and CDR2 is YFSETQ in the germline V gene. Looking up the rest from reference TRBV5-1 and TRBJ2-7 gives the full variable domain: KAGVTQTPRYLIKTRGQQVTLSCSPISGHRSVSWYQQTPGQGLQFLFEYFSETQRNKGNFPGRFSGRQFSNSRSEMNVSTLELGDSALYLCASSLLEGAVEQYFGPGTRLTVT.

Ten or more counts support this clonotype. The V and J genes are TRBV11-2 and TRBJ2-7; D is unresolved. The germline CDR1 and CDR2 sequences are SGHAT and FQNNGV. The V and J ends lost 1 base and 6 bases respectively, with 7 bases between them. The CDR3 loop spans 12 amino acids. CDR3 bases: TGTGCCAGCAGCTTAGTAGGGATCGAGCAGTACTTC. It is translated as CASSLVGIEQYF.

There are many counts of this clonotype. This rearrangement joins TRBV12-3 or TRBV12-4 to TRBJ2-1, with D tentatively TRBD2 (6 bases). With 3 bases removed from V and 3 bases from J, the gap between germline ends came to 12 bases. The CDR3 totals 15 residues. DNA of the CDR3: TGTGCCAGCAGTTTGGTGGGCGGGAACTACAATGAGCAGTTCTTC. Protein product: CASSLVGGNYNEQFF.

This clonotype was found many times. The rearrangement links TRBV6-1 to TRBJ2-7, with TRBD1 identical over 9 bases. Germline trimming cut 1 base from V and 7 bases from J; bases unmatched to any gene: 8. CDR3 length equals 15 residues. Per the germline V gene, CDR1 is MNHNS and CDR2 is SASEGT. In DNA form, the CDR3 reads TGTGCCAGCAGTGAAGAGGTGGGACAGGGATCTGAGCAGTACTTC. Amino acid sequence: CASSEEVGQGSEQYF.

This clonotype was seen only once. A much larger clonotype is one base distant, so this may be a read error. The J gene is TRBJ2-3, the V gene TRBV5-1; 7 bases fit TRBD1. Looked up from germline, CDR1 is SGHRS and CDR2 is YFSETQ. The length of the CDR3 is 17 residues. Germline trimming cut 4 bases from V and 6 bases from J; bases unmatched to any gene: 17. CDR3 loop: CASSVWDSNGEGDTQYF. CDR3 nucleotides: TGCGCCAGCAGCGTCTGGGACAGCAACGGGGAAGGGGATACGCAGTATTTT.

Worth noting for this clonotype: A much bigger clone sits one base away, suggesting this may be a read error. The V gene is TRBV5-1, the J gene TRBJ2-1; D remains unclear. The V gene's germline CDR1 is SGHRS and CDR2 YFSETQ. The CDR3 totals 13 residues. V lost 5 bases to trimming and J lost 4 bases, with 10 bases between them. The CDR3 sequence: CASSSHAYNEQFF. The CDR3 DNA is TGCGCCAGCAGTAGCCACGCGTACAATGAGCAGTTCTTC. Full variable domain (rest looked up from reference TRBV5-1 and TRBJ2-1): KAGVTQTPRYLIKTRGQQVTLSCSPISGHRSVSWYQQTPGQGLQFLFEYFSETQRNKGNFPGRFSGRQFSNSRSEMNVSTLELGDSALYLCASSSHAYNEQFFGPGTRLTVL.

Comment on this clonotype: A single base separates this from a much larger clone, so it may be a read error. This chain connects TRBV29-1 to TRBJ1-1; possibly TRBD1 for D (5 bases). CDR3 length: 11 residues. Germline assignment: CDR1 SQVTM and CDR2 ANQGSEA. For the CDR3, the DNA is TGCAGTGCCCCCAGGGATACTGAAGCTTTCTTT. The encoded protein is CSAPRDTEAFF.

This clonotype was seen only a few times. Mismatch with germline at one junction end may stem from a read error. The chain employs TRBV6-1 and TRBJ2-3; 10 nucleotides agree with TRBD1. The CDR3 sequence is 18 residues long. From germline, CDR1 is MNHNS and CDR2 SASEGT. CDR3 nucleotide sequence: TGTGCCGGCAGCCGCCTCCTCCCGGGACAGGGGAACACAGATACGCAGTATTTT. As protein: CAGSRLLPGQGNTDTQYF.

Ten or more counts support this clonotype. V gene TRBV5-5 combines with J gene TRBJ1-5, with TRBD1 identical over 9 bases. This CDR3 spans 17 amino acids. V shed 2 bases and J 1 base; nucleotides not matched to a gene: 7. CDR1 and CDR2 from the germline V gene are SGHKS and YYEKEE (reference sequence). Here the CDR3 DNA reads TGTGCCAGCAGCTTTGGGACAGGGATAGGAAGCAATCAGCCCCAGCATTTT. This codes for CASSFGTGIGSNQPQHF.

This clonotype was seen repeatedly, ten times or more. The gene calls are TRBV29-1 and TRBJ2-1; possible D gene TRBD2, 5 bases. V was shortened by 6 bases and J by 2 bases, with 20 bases between the two germline ends. The CDR3 runs to 16 residues. Germline V gene data show CDR1 as SQVTM and CDR2 as ANQGSEA. In DNA form, the CDR3 reads TGCAGCGTGGCGGTCGGAGAGGGATTGGCCTACAATGAGCAGTTCTTC. It specifies CSVAVGEGLAYNEQFF.

This clonotype appeared a few times. J is TRBJ2-7 and V is TRBV5-5; D possibly uses TRBD1 or TRBD2 (5 bases each). V lost 4 bases, J lost 4 bases, and 15 bases lay in between. The CDR3 contains 14 residues. CDR1 and CDR2 (germline): SGHKS, YYEKEE (reference sequence). This CDR3 is CASSPGAYLYEQYF. As DNA, the CDR3 is TGTGCCAGCAGCCCCGGGGCCTACCTATACGAGCAGTACTTC.

This clonotype was seen more than once but under ten times. The chain uses TRBV9 and TRBJ1-2, with no clear D. The germline V and J ends were trimmed by 3 bases and 6 bases, with 3 bases remaining between them. The CDR3 is 10 amino acids. Per germline, CDR1 SGDLS and CDR2 YYNGEE. The DNA for the CDR3 is TGTGCCAGCAGCGGAGATGGCTACACCTTC. Residues: CASSGDGYTF. The variable domain in full, completed from reference TRBV9 and TRBJ1-2, reads DSGVTQTPKHLITATGQRVTLRCSPRSGDLSVYWYQQSLDQGLQFLIQYYNGEERAKGNILERFSAQQFPDLHSELNLSSLELGDSALYFCASSGDGYTFGSGTRLTVV.

The sample holds many counts of this clonotype. The chain is built from TRBV4-3 and TRBJ2-7; a possible D gene is TRBD1 (6 bases). Germline CDR1 reads LGHNA; CDR2 reads YSLEER. This CDR3 has 16 residues. V was shortened by 0 bases and J by 4 bases, with 16 bases between the two germline ends. Here the CDR3 reads CASSQETGQSSYEQYF. DNA for the CDR3: TGCGCCAGCAGCCAAGAAACCGGACAGTCAAGTTACGAGCAGTACTTC.

For this clonotype: Possible read error: a much larger clone is one base away. The chain couples TRBV10-1 to TRBJ2-2; 7 bases map to TRBD1. The CDR3 spans 14 residues. The V gene's germline CDR1 is WNHNN and CDR2 SYGVQD (reference sequence). The CDR3 nucleotides are TGCGCCAGTTCTCACGGGACAGCAACCGGGGAGCTGTTATTT. Protein product: CASSHGTATGELLF.

In this sample, this clonotype turned up a few times. V usage is TRBV5-1 and J usage is TRBJ2-5; 8 bases are shared with TRBD1. Germline CDR1 is SGHRS and CDR2 is YFSETQ. There are 15 residues in the CDR3. V was clipped by 2 bases and J by 4 bases; unmatched bases: 7. CDR3 coding DNA: TGCGCCAGCAGCTTCCCGGGACAGGTCACAGAGACCCAGTACTTC. It yields the protein CASSFPGQVTETQYF. The whole variable domain, remainder taken from reference TRBV5-1 and TRBJ2-5, is KAGVTQTPRYLIKTRGQQVTLSCSPISGHRSVSWYQQTPGQGLQFLFEYFSETQRNKGNFPGRFSGRQFSNSRSEMNVSTLELGDSALYLCASSFPGQVTETQYFGPGTRLLVL.

This clonotype came up many times. The chain recombines TRBV15 with TRBJ2-6; perhaps TRBD1 as D (6 bases). Trimming cost V 3 bases and J 4 bases, with 10 bases left between them. CDR3 length equals 15 residues. Germline V gives CDR1 LNHNV, CDR2 YYDKDF (reference sequence). CDR3 sequence (DNA): TGTGCCACCAGCAGCAACAGGGCCGGGGCCAACGTCCTGACTTTC. This sequence encodes CATSSNRAGANVLTF.

This clonotype showed up just a few times. This chain links TRBV28 with TRBJ2-5, with D perhaps TRBD2 (5 bases). With 6 bases removed from V and 7 bases from J, the gap between germline ends came to 18 bases. Germline CDR1 and CDR2: MDHEN and SYDVKM. The CDR3 length is 14 residues. CDR3 loop: CASSLPILRGTQYF. CDR3 DNA: TGTGCCAGCAGCCTCCCGATCCTTCGGGGGACCCAGTACTTC.